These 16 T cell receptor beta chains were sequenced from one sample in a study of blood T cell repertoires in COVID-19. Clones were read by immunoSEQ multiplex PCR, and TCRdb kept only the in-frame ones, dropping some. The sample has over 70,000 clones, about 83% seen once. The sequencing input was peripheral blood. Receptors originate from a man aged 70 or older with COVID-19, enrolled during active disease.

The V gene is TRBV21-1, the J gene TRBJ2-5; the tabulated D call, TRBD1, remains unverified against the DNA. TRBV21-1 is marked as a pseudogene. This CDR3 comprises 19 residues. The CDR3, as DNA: TGTGCCAGCGGACTCCTGGACAGGGGCACCCCACGCCCGGCGGGGGACCAGTACTTC. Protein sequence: CASGLLDRGTPRPAGDQYF.

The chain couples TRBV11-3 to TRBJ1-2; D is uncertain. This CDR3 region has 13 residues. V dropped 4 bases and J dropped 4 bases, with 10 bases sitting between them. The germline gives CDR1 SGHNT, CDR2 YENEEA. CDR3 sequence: CASSYNEGYGYTF. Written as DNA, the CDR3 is TGTGCCAGCAGCTATAACGAGGGCTATGGCTACACCTTC.

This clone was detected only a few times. The DNA for the CDR3 is TGTGCCAGCAGTGAAGTGGGGGACAGGCTTAACCATGAGCAGTTCTTC. Translation gives CASSEVGDRLNHEQFF. The rearrangement joins TRBV6-1 to TRBJ2-1; TRBD1 aligns across 8 bases. The V segment lost 1 base and the J segment 8 bases; nucleotides outside the gene matches: 10. The CDR3 runs to 16 residues. From germline, CDR1 is MNHNS and CDR2 SASEGT.

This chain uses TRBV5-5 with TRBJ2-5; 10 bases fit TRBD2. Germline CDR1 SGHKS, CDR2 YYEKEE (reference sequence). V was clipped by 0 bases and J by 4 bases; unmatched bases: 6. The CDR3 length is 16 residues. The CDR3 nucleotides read TGTGCCAGCAGCTTGGGATTAGCGGGAGGCGGAGAGACCCAGTACTTC. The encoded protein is CASSLGLAGGGETQYF.

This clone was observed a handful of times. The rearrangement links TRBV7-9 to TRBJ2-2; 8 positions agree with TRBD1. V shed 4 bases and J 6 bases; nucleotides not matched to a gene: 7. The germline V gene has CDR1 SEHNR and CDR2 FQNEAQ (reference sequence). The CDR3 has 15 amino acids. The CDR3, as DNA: TGTGCCAGCAGCTCGCGGACAGGGTATTCCGGGGAGCTGTTTTTT. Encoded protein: CASSSRTGYSGELFF.

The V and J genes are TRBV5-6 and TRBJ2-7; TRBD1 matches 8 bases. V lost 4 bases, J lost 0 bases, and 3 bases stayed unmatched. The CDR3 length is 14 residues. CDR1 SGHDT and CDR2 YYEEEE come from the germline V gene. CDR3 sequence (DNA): TGTGCCAGCAGCAGGACAGGGAGCTCCTACGAGCAGTACTTC. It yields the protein CASSRTGSSYEQYF.

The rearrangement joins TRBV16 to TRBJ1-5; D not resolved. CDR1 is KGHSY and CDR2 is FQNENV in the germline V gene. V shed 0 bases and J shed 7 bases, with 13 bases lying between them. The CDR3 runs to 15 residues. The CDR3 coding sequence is TGTGCCAGCAGCCAATCGGGCGCCTCCCGGCAGCCCCAGCATTTT. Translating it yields CASSQSGASRQPQHF.

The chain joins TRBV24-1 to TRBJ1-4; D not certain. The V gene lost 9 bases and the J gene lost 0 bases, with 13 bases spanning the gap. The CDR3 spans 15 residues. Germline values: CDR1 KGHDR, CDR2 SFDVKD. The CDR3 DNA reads TGTGCCACCTATTTCCGACAAGCAACTAATGAAAAACTGTTTTTT. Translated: CATYFRQATNEKLFF.

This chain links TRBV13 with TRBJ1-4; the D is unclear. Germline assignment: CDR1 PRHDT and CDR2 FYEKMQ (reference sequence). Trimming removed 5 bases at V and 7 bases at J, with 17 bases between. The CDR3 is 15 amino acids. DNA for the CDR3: TGTGCCAGCAGCCTCAAGGAGTCCATCGGTGAAAAACTGTTTTTT. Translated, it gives CASSLKESIGEKLFF.

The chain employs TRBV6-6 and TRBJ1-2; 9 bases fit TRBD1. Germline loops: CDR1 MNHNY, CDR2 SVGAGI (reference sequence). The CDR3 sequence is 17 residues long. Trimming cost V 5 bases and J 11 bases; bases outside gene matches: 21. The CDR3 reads CASSQYPPGQGAMGYTF. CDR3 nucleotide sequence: TGTGCCAGCAGTCAGTATCCACCGGGACAGGGTGCTATGGGGTACACCTTC.

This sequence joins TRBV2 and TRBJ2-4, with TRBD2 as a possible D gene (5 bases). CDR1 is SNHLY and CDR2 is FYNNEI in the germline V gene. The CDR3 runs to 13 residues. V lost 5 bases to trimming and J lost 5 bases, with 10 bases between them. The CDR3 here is CASSTSSQNIQYF. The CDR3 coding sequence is TGTGCCAGCAGTACTAGTAGCCAAAACATTCAGTACTTC.

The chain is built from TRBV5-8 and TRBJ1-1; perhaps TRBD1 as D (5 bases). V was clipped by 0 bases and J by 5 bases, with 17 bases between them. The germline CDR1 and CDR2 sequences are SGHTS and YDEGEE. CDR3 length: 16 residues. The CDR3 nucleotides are TGTGCCAGCAGCTTGGTGGGCAGGGCTATACGGACTGAAGCTTTCTTT. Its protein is CASSLVGRAIRTEAFF.

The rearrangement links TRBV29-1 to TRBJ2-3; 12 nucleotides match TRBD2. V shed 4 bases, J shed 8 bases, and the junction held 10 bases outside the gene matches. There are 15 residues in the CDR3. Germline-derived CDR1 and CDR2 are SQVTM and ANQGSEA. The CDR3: CSVAGTSGSRVTQYF. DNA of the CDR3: TGCAGCGTTGCGGGGACTAGCGGGTCCAGGGTTACGCAGTATTTT.

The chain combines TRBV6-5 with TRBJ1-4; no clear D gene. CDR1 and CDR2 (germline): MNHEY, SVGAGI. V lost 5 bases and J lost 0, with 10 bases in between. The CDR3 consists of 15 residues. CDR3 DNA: TGTGCCAGCAGTCTACGGGTTGCAACTAATGAAAAACTGTTTTTT. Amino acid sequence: CASSLRVATNEKLFF.

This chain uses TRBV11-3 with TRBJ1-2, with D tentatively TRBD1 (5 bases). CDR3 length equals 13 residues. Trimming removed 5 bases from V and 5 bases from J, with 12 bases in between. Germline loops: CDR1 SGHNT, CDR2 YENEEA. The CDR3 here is CASSTYRFYGYTF. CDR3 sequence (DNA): TGTGCCAGCAGCACCTACAGGTTTTATGGCTACACCTTC.

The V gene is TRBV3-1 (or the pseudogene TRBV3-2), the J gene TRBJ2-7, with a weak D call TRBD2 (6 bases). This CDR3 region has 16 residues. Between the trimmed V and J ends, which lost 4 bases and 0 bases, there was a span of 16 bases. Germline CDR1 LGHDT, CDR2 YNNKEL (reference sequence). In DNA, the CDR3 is TGTGCCAGCAGCCCCCGCGGGAAGGGGACCTCCTACGAGCAGTACTTC. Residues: CASSPRGKGTSYEQYF.